This T cell receptor (beta chain) was documented in a study of blood T cell repertoires in COVID-19. Study context: The United States, Italy and Spain were the sources of the acute and convalescent COVID-19 samples.

Cohorts were determined from participant-reported clinical history. Before being deemed recovered, Cohort 3 donors had two negative PCRs, clearance, or symptom resolution. Sequencing used immunoSEQ multiplex PCR; TCRdb keeps in-frame clones, though not all of them. The repertoire consists of about 180,000 clones, with 88% occurring once and the leading ten covering roughly 10%. CDR3 length: 15 amino acids. CDR1 and CDR2 (germline): DFQATT, SNEGSKA (reference sequence). Trimming took off 3 bases at V and 2 bases at J, with 17 bases between the two ends. The sequence came from a young woman who had recovered from COVID-19. The rearrangement uses TRBV20-1 and TRBJ2-7; the D gene is possibly TRBD1 (5 bases). What was sequenced was PBMCs or T cells enriched from blood (not recorded which). In DNA, the CDR3 is TGCAGTGCTAGTTTTCCCGGCAGGGCGGCCTACGAGCAGTACTTC. Protein: CSASFPGRAAYEQYF.